The 8 T cell receptor beta chains below all came from one sample that was sequenced in a study of blood T cell repertoires in COVID-19. The protocol was immunoSEQ multiplex PCR, while the TCRdb copy is restricted to in-frame clones and leaves out a portion. The data contain a few hundred thousand clones, approximately 85% of them singletons. Sequencing was performed on peripheral blood. All receptors derive from a human donor in a cohort sampled during active COVID-19.

The chain carries TRBV5-4 and TRBJ2-3, with a tentative D call TRBD2 (7 bases). This CDR3 comprises 14 residues. Trimming removed 9 bases from V and 3 bases from J, with 17 bases in between. The germline CDR1 and CDR2 sequences are SGHNT and YYREEE (reference sequence). CDR3 amino acids: CATERGGRTDTQYF. For the CDR3, the DNA is TGTGCCACAGAGAGGGGGGGCAGGACAGATACGCAGTATTTT.

The chain joins TRBV19 to TRBJ2-1; TRBD2 matches at 12 bases. The germline V gene encodes CDR1 LNHDA and CDR2 SQIVND (reference sequence). The V segment lost 10 bases and the J segment 7 bases; nucleotides outside the gene matches: 5. This CDR3 spans 13 amino acids. The CDR3 here is CATHGTSGNEQFF. The CDR3 DNA is TGTGCCACCCACGGGACTAGCGGGAATGAGCAGTTCTTC.

The chain has TRBV30 and TRBJ1-3; 7 bases agree with TRBD1. Trimming cost V 2 bases and J 2 bases; bases outside gene matches: 6. The CDR3 has 15 residues. Germline assignment: CDR1 GTSNPN and CDR2 SVGIG (reference sequence). The DNA of the CDR3 is TGTGCCTGGAGTTTCAACAGGGGAACTGGAAACACCATATATTTT. This translates into CAWSFNRGTGNTIYF.

The chain employs TRBV12-5 and TRBJ2-3; 12 nucleotides line up with TRBD2. The CDR3 is made up of 16 amino acids. V was clipped by 6 bases and J by 4 bases; unmatched bases: 8. The germline V gene has CDR1 LGHNT and CDR2 FRNRAP. The CDR3 nucleotides read TGTGCTAGTGGAACGGGACTAGCGGGTGGGGCAGATACGCAGTATTTT. Protein sequence: CASGTGLAGGADTQYF.

The chain recombines TRBV9 with TRBJ2-2, with 9 bases lining up with TRBD1. The V gene end was trimmed by 0 bases and the J gene end by 6 bases; junction bases not matched to a gene: 15. The CDR3 contains 19 residues. Looked up from germline, CDR1 is SGDLS and CDR2 is YYNGEE. CDR3 sequence: CASSVDWASRDRVPGELFF. The CDR3 DNA reads TGTGCCAGCAGCGTAGATTGGGCCTCCCGGGACAGGGTACCCGGGGAGCTGTTTTTT.

The chain has TRBV5-1 and TRBJ2-3, with unresolved D. The CDR3 covers 14 residues. CDR1 is SGHRS, CDR2 YFSETQ, per germline. Trimming shortened V by 0 bases and J by 4 bases, and 9 bases separated the two germline ends. The CDR3 loop reads CASSLGQTPDTQYF. CDR3 sequence (DNA): TGCGCCAGCAGCTTGGGACAAACACCAGATACGCAGTATTTT.

The chain combines TRBV5-1 with TRBJ2-5; a weak D match, TRBD2 (6 bases). Germline loops: CDR1 SGHRS, CDR2 YFSETQ. The CDR3 is 14 amino acids. Trimming took off 0 bases at V and 5 bases at J, with 11 bases between the two ends. CDR3 in amino acids: CASSLDLEGETQYF. For the CDR3, the DNA is TGCGCCAGCAGCTTGGATTTGGAGGGGGAGACCCAGTACTTC.

This clone has a count of ten or more. The rearrangement links TRBV11-3 to TRBJ1-2; possible D gene TRBD1, 5 bases. The V and J ends lost 4 bases and 11 bases respectively, with 20 bases between them. This CDR3 is built from 14 residues. CDR1 and CDR2 (germline): SGHNT, YENEEA. CDR3 loop: CASSSRRGPAGYTF. The CDR3 nucleotides are TGTGCCAGCAGCTCCCGCCGGGGCCCCGCGGGGTACACCTTC.